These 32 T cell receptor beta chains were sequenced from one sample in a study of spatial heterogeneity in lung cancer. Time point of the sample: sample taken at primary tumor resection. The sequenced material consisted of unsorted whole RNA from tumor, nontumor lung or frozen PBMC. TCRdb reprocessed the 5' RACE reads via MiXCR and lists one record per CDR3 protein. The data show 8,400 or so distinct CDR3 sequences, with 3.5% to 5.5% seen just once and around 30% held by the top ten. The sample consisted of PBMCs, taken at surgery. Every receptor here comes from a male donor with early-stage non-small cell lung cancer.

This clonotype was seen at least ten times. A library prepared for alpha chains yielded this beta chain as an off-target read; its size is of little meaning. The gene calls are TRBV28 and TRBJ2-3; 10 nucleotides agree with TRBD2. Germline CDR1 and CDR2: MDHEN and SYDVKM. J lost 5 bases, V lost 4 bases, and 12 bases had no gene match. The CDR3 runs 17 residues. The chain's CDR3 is CASSSLSKRGGRDTQYF. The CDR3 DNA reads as TGTGCCAGCAGTTCCCTTAGTAAGCGGGGGGGCAGAGATACGCAGTATTTT.

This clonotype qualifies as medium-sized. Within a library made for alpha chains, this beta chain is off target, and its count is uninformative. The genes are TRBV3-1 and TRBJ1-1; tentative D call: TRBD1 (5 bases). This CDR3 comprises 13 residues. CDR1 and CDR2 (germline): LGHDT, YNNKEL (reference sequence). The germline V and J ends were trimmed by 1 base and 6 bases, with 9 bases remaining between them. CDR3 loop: CASSQVGGSEAFF. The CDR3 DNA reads TGTGCCAGCAGCCAAGTGGGGGGTTCTGAAGCTTTCTTT.

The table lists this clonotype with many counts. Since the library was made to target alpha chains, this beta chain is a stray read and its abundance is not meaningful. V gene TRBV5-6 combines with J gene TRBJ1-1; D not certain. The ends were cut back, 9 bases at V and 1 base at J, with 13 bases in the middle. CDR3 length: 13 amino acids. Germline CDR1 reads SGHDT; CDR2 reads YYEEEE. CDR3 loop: CATAVGANTEAFF. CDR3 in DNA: TGTGCCACCGCAGTGGGCGCGAACACTGAAGCTTTCTTT.

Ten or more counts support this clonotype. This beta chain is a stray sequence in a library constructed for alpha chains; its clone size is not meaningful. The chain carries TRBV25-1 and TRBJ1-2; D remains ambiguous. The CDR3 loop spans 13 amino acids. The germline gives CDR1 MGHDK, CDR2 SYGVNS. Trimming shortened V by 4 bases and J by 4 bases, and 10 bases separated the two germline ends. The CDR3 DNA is TGTGCCAGCAGTGCCGCTGAATCCTATGGCTACACCTTC. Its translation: CASSAAESYGYTF.

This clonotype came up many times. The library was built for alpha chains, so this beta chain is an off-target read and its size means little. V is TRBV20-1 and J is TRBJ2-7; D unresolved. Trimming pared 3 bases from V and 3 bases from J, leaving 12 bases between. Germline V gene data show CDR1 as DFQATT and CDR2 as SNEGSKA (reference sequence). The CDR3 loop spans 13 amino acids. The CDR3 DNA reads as TGCAGTGCTAGTCTTGGACGTATCTACGAGCAGTACTTC. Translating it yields CSASLGRIYEQYF.

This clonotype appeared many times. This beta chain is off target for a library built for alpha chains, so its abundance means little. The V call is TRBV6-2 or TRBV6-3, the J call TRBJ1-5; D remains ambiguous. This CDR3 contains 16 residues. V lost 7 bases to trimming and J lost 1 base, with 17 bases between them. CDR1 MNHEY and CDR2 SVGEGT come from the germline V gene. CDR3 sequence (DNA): TGTGCCAGCACCCCGTGGACTGGAATGAGCAATCAGCCCCAGCATTTT. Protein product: CASTPWTGMSNQPQHF.

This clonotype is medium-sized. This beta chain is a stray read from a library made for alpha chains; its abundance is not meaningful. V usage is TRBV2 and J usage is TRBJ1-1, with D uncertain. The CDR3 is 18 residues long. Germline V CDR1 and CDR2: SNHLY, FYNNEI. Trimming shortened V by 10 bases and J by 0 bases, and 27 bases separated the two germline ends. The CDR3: CATLKLGSVVTLNTEAFF. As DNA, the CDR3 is TGTGCCACCCTAAAGCTAGGGTCGGTGGTAACCCTGAACACTGAAGCTTTCTTT.

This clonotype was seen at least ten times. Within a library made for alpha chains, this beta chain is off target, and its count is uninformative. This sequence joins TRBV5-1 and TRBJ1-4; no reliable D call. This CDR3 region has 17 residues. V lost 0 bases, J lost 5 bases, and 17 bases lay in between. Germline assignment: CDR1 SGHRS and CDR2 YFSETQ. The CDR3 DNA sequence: TGCGCCAGCAGCTTGGCACCCTTGGGAGGCGGGAATGAAAAACTGTTTTTT. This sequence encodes CASSLAPLGGGNEKLFF.

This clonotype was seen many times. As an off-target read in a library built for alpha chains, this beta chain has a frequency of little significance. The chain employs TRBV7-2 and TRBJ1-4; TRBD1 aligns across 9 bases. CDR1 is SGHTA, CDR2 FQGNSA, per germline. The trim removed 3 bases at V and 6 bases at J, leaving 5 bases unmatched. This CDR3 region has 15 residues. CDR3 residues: CASSLRTGDHEKLFF. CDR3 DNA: TGTGCCAGCAGCTTGCGGACAGGGGATCATGAAAAACTGTTTTTT.

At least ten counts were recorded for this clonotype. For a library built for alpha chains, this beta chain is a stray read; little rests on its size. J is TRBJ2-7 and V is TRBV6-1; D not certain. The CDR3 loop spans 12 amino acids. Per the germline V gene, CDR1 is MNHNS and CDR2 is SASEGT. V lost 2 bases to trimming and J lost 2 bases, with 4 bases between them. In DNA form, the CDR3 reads TGTGCCAGCAGTGAAAGTACCTACGAGCAGTACTTC. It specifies CASSESTYEQYF.

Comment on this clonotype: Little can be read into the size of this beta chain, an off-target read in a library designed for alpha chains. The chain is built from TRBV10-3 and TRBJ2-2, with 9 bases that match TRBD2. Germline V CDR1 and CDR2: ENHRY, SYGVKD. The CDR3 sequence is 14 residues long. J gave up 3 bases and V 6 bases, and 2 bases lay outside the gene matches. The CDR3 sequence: CAIRGLADTGELFF. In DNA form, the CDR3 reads TGTGCCATCAGGGGACTAGCCGACACCGGGGAGCTGTTTTTT.

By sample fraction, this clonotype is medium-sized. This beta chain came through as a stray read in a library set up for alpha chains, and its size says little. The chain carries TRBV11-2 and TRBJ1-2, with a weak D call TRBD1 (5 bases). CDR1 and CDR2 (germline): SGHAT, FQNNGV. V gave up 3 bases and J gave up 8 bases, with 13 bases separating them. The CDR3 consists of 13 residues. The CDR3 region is CASSLKGRRGYTF. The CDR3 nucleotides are TGTGCCAGCAGCTTGAAGGGGCGGCGAGGCTACACCTTC.

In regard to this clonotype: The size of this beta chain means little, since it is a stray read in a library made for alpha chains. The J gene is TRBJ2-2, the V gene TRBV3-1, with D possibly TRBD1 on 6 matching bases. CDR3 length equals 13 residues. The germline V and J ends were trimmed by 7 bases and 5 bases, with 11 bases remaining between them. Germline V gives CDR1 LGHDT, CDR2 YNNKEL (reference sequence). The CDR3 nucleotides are TGTGCCAGCACCTACAGGGCAACCGGGGAGCTGTTTTTT. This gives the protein CASTYRATGELFF. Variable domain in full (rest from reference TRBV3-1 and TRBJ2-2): DTAVSQTPKYLVTQMGNDKSIKCEQNLGHDTMYWYKQDSKKFLKIMFSYNNKELIINETVPNRFSPKSPDKAHLNLHINSLELGDSAVYFCASTYRATGELFFGEGSRLTVL.

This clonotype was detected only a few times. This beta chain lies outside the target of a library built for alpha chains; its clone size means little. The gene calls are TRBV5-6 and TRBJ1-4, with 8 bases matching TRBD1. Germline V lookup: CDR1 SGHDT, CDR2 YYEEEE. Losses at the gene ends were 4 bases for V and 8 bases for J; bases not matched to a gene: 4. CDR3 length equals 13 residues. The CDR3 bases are TGTGCCAGCAGCCTAACAGGGGGGGAAAAACTGTTTTTT. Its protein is CASSLTGGEKLFF. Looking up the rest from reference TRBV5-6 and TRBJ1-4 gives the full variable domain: DAGVTQSPTHLIKTRGQQVTLRCSPKSGHDTVSWYQQALGQGPQFIFQYYEEEERQRGNFPDRFSGHQFPNYSSELNVNALLLGDSALYLCASSLTGGEKLFFGSGTQLSVL.

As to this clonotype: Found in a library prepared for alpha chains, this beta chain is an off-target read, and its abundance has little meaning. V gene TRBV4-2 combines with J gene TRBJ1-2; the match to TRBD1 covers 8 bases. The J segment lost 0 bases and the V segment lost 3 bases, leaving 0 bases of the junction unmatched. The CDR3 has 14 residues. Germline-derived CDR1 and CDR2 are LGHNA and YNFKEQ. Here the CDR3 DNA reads TGTGCCAGCAGCCAGACAGGGGCTAACTATGGCTACACCTTC. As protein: CASSQTGANYGYTF.

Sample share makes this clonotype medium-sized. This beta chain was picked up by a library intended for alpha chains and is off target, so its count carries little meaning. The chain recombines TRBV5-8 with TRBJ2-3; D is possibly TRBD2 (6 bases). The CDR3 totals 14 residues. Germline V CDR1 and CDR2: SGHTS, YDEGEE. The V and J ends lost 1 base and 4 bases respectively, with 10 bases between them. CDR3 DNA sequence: TGTGCCAGCAGCTTGTGGAGGGGTCCAGATACGCAGTATTTT. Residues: CASSLWRGPDTQYF.

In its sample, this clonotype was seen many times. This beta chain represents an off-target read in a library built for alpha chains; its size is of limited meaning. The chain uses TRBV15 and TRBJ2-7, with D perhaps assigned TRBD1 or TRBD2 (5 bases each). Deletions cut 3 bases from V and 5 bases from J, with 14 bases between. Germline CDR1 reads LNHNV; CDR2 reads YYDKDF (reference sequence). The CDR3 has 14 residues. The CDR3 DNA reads TGTGCCACCAGCAGGGCAGGGAGAGAGAACGAGCAGTACTTC. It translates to CATSRAGRENEQYF.

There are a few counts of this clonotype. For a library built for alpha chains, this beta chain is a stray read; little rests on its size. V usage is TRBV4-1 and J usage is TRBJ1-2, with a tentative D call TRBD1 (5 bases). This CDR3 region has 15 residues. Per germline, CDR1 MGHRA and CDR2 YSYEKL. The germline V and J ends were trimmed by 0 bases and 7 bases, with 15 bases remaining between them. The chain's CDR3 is CASSQDRGMSSGYTF. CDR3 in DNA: TGCGCCAGCAGCCAAGATCGGGGGATGTCAAGTGGCTACACCTTC.

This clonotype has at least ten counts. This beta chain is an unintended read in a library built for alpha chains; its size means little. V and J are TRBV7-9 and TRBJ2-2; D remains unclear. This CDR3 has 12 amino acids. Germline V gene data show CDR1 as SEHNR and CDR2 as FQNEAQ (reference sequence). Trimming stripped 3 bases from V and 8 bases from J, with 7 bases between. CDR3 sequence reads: CASSFWQGELFF. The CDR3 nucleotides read TGTGCCAGCAGCTTTTGGCAGGGGGAGCTGTTTTTT.

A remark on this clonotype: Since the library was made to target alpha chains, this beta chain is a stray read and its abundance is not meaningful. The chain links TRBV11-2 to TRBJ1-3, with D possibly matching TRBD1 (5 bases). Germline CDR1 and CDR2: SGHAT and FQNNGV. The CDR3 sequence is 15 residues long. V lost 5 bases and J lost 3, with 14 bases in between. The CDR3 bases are TGTGCCAGCAGCCCACGACAGAGACGTGGAAACACCATATATTTT. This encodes CASSPRQRRGNTIYF.

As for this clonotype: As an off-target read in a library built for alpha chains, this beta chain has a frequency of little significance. CDR3: CASSRTQGNDYGYTF. CDR3 coding DNA: TGTGCCAGCAGTAGAACCCAGGGGAACGACTATGGCTACACCTTC. The chain uses TRBV12-3 or TRBV12-4 and TRBJ1-2; perhaps TRBD1 as D (6 bases). Trimming pared 5 bases from V and 3 bases from J, leaving 16 bases between. This CDR3 has 15 residues.

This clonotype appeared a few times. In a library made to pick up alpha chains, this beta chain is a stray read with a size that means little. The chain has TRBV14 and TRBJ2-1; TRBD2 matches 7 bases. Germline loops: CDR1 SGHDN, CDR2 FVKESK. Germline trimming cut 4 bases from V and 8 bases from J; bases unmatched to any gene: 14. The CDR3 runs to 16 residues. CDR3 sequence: CASSPPGLPSGDEQFF. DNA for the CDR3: TGTGCCAGCAGCCCTCCGGGACTACCCTCGGGCGATGAGCAGTTCTTC.

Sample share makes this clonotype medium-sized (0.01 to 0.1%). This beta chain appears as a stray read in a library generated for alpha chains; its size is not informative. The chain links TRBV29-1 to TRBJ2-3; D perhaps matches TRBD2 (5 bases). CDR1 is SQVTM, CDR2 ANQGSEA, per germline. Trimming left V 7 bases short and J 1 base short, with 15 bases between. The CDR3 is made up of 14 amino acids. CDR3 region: CSAADWARTDTQYF. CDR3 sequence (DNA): TGCAGCGCTGCGGACTGGGCCCGCACAGATACGCAGTATTTT.

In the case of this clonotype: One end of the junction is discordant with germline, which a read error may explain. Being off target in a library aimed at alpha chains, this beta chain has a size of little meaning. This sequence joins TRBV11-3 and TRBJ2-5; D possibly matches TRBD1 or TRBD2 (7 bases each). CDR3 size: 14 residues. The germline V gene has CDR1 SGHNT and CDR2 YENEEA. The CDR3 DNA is TGTGCCAGCAGCTTAGGGGCAGGGGGGGAGACCCGGTACTTC. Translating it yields CASSLGAGGETRYF.

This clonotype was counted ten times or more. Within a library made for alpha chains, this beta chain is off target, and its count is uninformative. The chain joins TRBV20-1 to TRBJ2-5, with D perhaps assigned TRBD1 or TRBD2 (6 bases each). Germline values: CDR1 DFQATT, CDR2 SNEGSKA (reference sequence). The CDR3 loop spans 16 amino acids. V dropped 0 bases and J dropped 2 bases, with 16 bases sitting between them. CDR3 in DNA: TGCAGTGCTAGAGATCTTTGGGGGGCTACACAAGAGACCCAGTACTTC. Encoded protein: CSARDLWGATQETQYF.

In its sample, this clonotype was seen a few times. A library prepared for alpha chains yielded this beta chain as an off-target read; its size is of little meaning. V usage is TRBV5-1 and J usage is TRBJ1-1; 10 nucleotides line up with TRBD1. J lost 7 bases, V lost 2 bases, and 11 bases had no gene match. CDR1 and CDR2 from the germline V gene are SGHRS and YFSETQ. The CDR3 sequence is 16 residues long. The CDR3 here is CASSLSGTGAKVEAFF. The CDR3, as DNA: TGCGCCAGCAGCTTATCCGGGACAGGGGCAAAAGTTGAAGCTTTCTTT.

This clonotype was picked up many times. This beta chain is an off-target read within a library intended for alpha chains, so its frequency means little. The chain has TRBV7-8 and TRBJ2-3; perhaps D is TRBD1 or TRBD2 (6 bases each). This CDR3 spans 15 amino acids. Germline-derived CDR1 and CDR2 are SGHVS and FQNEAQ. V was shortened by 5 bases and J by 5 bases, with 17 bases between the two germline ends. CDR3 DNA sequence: TGTGCCAGCAGCCTAGGGGGGCGGGTCGGAGATACGCAGTATTTT. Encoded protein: CASSLGGRVGDTQYF. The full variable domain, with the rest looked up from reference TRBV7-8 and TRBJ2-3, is GAGVSQSPRYKVAKRGQDVALRCDPISGHVSLFWYQQALGQGPEFLTYFQNEAQLDKSGLPSDRFFAERPEGSVSTLKIQRTQQEDSAVYLCASSLGGRVGDTQYFGPGTRLTVL.

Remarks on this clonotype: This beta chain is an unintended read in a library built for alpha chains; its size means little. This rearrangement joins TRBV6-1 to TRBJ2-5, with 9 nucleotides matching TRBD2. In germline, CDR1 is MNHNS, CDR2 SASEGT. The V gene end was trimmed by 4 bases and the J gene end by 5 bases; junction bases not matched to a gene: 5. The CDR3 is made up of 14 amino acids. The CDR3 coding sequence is TGTGCCAGCAGTGGAGCGGGGGGAGGGGAGACCCAGTACTTC. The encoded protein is CASSGAGGGETQYF.

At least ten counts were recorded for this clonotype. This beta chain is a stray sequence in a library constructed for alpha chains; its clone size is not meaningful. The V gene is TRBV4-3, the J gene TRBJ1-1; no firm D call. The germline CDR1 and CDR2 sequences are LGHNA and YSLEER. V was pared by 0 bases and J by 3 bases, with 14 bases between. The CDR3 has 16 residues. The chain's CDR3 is CASSQDPPDGYTEAFF. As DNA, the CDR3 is TGCGCCAGCAGCCAAGACCCACCCGACGGCTACACTGAAGCTTTCTTT.

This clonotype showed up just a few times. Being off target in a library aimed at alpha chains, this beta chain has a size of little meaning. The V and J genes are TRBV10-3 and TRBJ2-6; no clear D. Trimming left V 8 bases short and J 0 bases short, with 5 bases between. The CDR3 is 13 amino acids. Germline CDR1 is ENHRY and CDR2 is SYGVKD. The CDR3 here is CAIWVSGANVLTF. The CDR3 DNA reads TGTGCCATCTGGGTCTCTGGGGCCAACGTCCTGACTTTC.

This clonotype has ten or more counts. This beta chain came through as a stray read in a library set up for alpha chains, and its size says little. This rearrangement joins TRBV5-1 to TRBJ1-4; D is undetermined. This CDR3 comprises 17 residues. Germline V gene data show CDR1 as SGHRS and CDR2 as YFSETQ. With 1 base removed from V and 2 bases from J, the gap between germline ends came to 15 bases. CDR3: CASSLLPAGRTNEKLFF. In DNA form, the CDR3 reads TGCGCCAGCAGCTTGCTTCCCGCGGGGAGGACTAATGAAAAACTGTTTTTT.

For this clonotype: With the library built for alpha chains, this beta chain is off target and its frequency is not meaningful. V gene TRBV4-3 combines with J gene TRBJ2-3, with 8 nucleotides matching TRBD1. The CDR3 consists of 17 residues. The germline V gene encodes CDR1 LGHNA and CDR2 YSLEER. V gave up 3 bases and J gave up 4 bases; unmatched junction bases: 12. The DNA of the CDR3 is TGCGCCAGCAGCCAGAACCAAGGACAGGGCGTCTCAGATACGCAGTATTTT. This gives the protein CASSQNQGQGVSDTQYF.